Following are 21 T cell receptor beta chains from one sample sequenced in a study of blood T cell repertoires in COVID-19. Using immunoSEQ multiplex PCR, the repertoire was profiled, and TCRdb retains in-frame clones only, with some absent. The sample contains around 250,000 clones, roughly nine tenths of which appear only once. Sequencing was carried out using peripheral blood. These receptors were obtained from a man aged 60 to 69 with acute or convalescent COVID-19.

This chain links TRBV5-1 with TRBJ1-6, with a weak D call TRBD1 (5 bases). Per germline, CDR1 SGHRS and CDR2 YFSETQ. The germline V and J ends were trimmed by 4 bases and 10 bases, with 12 bases remaining between them. The CDR3 covers 13 residues. Written as DNA, the CDR3 is TGCGCCAGCAGCCTACAGGAGACGTCACCCCTCCACTTT. Amino acids: CASSLQETSPLHF.

This rearrangement joins TRBV5-1 to TRBJ1-2, with 7 bases aligning to TRBD1. The CDR3 runs to 12 residues. CDR1 is SGHRS, CDR2 YFSETQ, per germline. V gave up 2 bases and J gave up 8 bases; unmatched junction bases: 3. CDR3 region: CASSLGGEGYTF. The CDR3 nucleotides read TGCGCCAGCAGCTTAGGGGGCGAGGGCTACACCTTC.

The J gene is TRBJ2-3, the V gene TRBV11-2; possibly TRBD2 for D (7 bases). The V end lost 1 base, the J end lost 10 bases, and 15 bases lay between the germline ends. Germline V gene sequence: CDR1 SGHAT, CDR2 FQNNGV. The CDR3 extends over 14 amino acids. As DNA, the CDR3 is TGTGCCAGCAGCTTAGTCCGCGGGGGCCCCTCGCAGTATTTT. Protein sequence: CASSLVRGGPSQYF. The full variable domain, rest sourced from reference TRBV11-2 and TRBJ2-3, is EAGVAQSPRYKIIEKRQSVAFWCNPISGHATLYWYQQILGQGPKLLIQFQNNGVVDDSQLPKDRFSAERLKGVDSTLKIQPAKLEDSAVYLCASSLVRGGPSQYFGPGTRLTVL.

The chain uses TRBV28 and TRBJ1-5; D remains ambiguous. The CDR3 extends over 12 amino acids. Germline V gene lookup returns CDR1 MDHEN and CDR2 SYDVKM. Deletions cut 7 bases from V and 4 bases from J, with 8 bases between. The chain's CDR3 is CASISGNQPQHF. DNA for the CDR3: TGTGCCAGCATCTCAGGTAATCAGCCCCAGCATTTT.

The chain links TRBV27 to TRBJ1-2; TRBD1 matches at 7 bases. Germline V gene sequence: CDR1 MNHEY, CDR2 SMNVEV (reference sequence). This CDR3 region has 15 residues. The junction had 5 bases not matched to a gene; V was cut back by 4 bases and J by 0 bases. Here the CDR3 reads CASSSWTGTNYGYTF. CDR3 bases: TGTGCCAGCAGTTCCTGGACAGGTACTAACTATGGCTACACCTTC.

The chain has TRBV7-9 and TRBJ1-2; a weak D match, TRBD1 (5 bases). Trimming stripped 5 bases from V and 1 base from J, with 11 bases between. Germline V gene sequence: CDR1 SEHNR, CDR2 FQNEAQ (reference sequence). This CDR3 is 14 amino acids long. This chain's CDR3 is CASSLGDSNYGYTF. The CDR3 coding sequence is TGTGCCAGCAGCCTAGGTGACAGTAACTATGGCTACACCTTC.

The V call is TRBV28, the J call TRBJ2-5, with 8 nucleotides matching TRBD1. The V gene end was trimmed by 6 bases and the J gene end by 5 bases; junction bases not matched to a gene: 14. There are 16 residues in the CDR3. Per germline, CDR1 MDHEN and CDR2 SYDVKM. DNA of the CDR3: TGTGCCAGCAGAACAGCGAGCAGGGGGCTAGGGGAGACCCAGTACTTC. Encoded protein: CASRTASRGLGETQYF.

CDR3 nucleotide sequence: TGTGCCAGCAGCCGGACTGCCTCTGGAAACACCATATATTTT. Translation gives CASSRTASGNTIYF. V usage is TRBV3-1 (or the pseudogene TRBV3-2) and J usage is TRBJ1-3, with D unresolved. The CDR3 extends over 14 amino acids. Germline V gene data show CDR1 as LGHDT and CDR2 as YNNKEL (reference sequence). V was pared by 4 bases and J by 0 bases, with 7 bases between.

V is TRBV20-1 and J is TRBJ1-3, with D maybe TRBD1 (5 bases). This CDR3 has 15 amino acids. V shed 3 bases and J shed 0 bases, with 12 bases lying between them. Germline CDR1 and CDR2: DFQATT and SNEGSKA (reference sequence). In nucleotides, the CDR3 is TGCAGTGCTAGTCTAGACAGATACTCTGGAAACACCATATATTTT. This codes for CSASLDRYSGNTIYF.

The rearrangement uses TRBV30 and TRBJ2-2, with D possibly TRBD1 on 6 matching bases. The germline gives CDR1 GTSNPN, CDR2 SVGIG (reference sequence). V dropped 3 bases and J dropped 1 base, with 15 bases sitting between them. The CDR3 covers 16 residues. The DNA of the CDR3 is TGTGCCTGGAGCCCAAGAGGGGGAGTGAACACCGGGGAGCTGTTTTTT. Protein product: CAWSPRGGVNTGELFF.

The V and J genes are TRBV5-8 and TRBJ2-7; D unresolved. V lost 2 bases, J lost 2 bases, and 5 bases lay in between. This CDR3 contains 12 residues. CDR1 is SGHTS, CDR2 YDEGEE, per germline. In DNA, the CDR3 is TGTGCCAGCAGCTTACGAGCCTACGAGCAGTACTTC. Translating it yields CASSLRAYEQYF.

The chain carries TRBV5-1 and TRBJ1-2, with TRBD1 matching over 9 bases. Germline assignment: CDR1 SGHRS and CDR2 YFSETQ. The CDR3 length is 15 residues. J lost 4 bases, V lost 4 bases, and 8 bases had no gene match. CDR3 sequence (DNA): TGCGCCAGCAGCCAGACCGGGACAGGGCCCTATGGCTACACCTTC. It yields the protein CASSQTGTGPYGYTF.

J is TRBJ2-7 and V is TRBV19, with 7 bases matching TRBD2. Germline assignment: CDR1 LNHDA and CDR2 SQIVND (reference sequence). Unmatched junction bases numbered 8, after V lost 8 bases and J lost 4 bases. This CDR3 has 13 amino acids. CDR3 residues: CASPCAGDYEQYF. The CDR3 bases are TGTGCCAGTCCCTGTGCGGGGGATTACGAGCAGTACTTC.

This clone was found many times. This chain links TRBV5-1 with TRBJ1-3, with 7 bases that match TRBD1. This CDR3 spans 16 amino acids. Looked up from germline, CDR1 is SGHRS and CDR2 is YFSETQ. Trimming took 4 bases from V and 0 from J; bases not matched to a gene: 7. This CDR3 reads CASSASTGSSGNTIYF. CDR3 DNA sequence: TGCGCCAGCAGCGCTTCGACAGGGAGCTCTGGAAACACCATATATTTT.

J is TRBJ2-1 and V is TRBV27; a weak D match, TRBD1 (6 bases). In germline, CDR1 is MNHEY, CDR2 SMNVEV (reference sequence). Trimming took 6 bases from V and 1 from J, leaving 13 bases between them. This CDR3 contains 15 residues. The CDR3 DNA follows: TGTGCCAGCAGGTCCGGGACAATGTCCTACAATGAGCAGTTCTTC. Its protein product is CASRSGTMSYNEQFF.

V usage is TRBV24-1 and J usage is TRBJ2-7, with 10 bases that match TRBD1. The V and J ends lost 1 base and 6 bases, in that order; junction bases with no gene match: 5. Per germline, CDR1 KGHDR and CDR2 SFDVKD. The CDR3 spans 15 residues. CDR3 loop: CATSDFRDRGSEQYF. CDR3 sequence (DNA): TGTGCCACCAGTGATTTTCGGGACAGGGGAAGCGAGCAGTACTTC.

The V and J genes are TRBV20-1 and TRBJ2-7; 9 bases are shared with TRBD1. V was pared by 6 bases and J by 3 bases, with 15 bases of the junction left unmatched. The CDR3 is 16 residues long. CDR1 is DFQATT, CDR2 SNEGSKA, per germline (reference sequence). The CDR3 sequence is CSASRPLGTGSYEQYF. CDR3 DNA: TGCAGTGCAAGTCGACCCCTAGGGACAGGGAGCTACGAGCAGTACTTC.

The V gene is TRBV19, the J gene TRBJ1-2; tentative D call: TRBD1 (5 bases). This CDR3 is 14 amino acids long. Trimming removed 4 bases at V and 4 bases at J, with 13 bases between. Germline lookup yields CDR1 LNHDA and CDR2 SQIVND (reference sequence). The CDR3 DNA is TGTGCCAGTAGTACCCCAGGGCTACTCTATGGCTACACCTTC. Amino acids: CASSTPGLLYGYTF.

The chain combines TRBV27 with TRBJ2-6, with a possible D match to TRBD1 (6 bases). From germline, CDR1 is MNHEY and CDR2 SMNVEV (reference sequence). Trimming shortened V by 5 bases and J by 0 bases, and 11 bases separated the two germline ends. The CDR3 is 16 residues long. DNA of the CDR3: TGTGCCAGCAGTCCTAACAGGGACTCTGGGGCCAACGTCCTGACTTTC. Protein sequence: CASSPNRDSGANVLTF.

The chain is built from TRBV7-9 and TRBJ2-3; a weak D match, TRBD2 (6 bases). The CDR3 loop spans 15 amino acids. V gave up 0 bases and J gave up 2 bases, with 9 bases separating them. The germline V gene has CDR1 SEHNR and CDR2 FQNEAQ (reference sequence). CDR3 residues: CASSLARGDTDTQYF. CDR3 DNA: TGTGCCAGCAGCTTAGCGCGGGGTGACACAGATACGCAGTATTTT. Using reference TRBV7-9 and TRBJ2-3 for the parts outside the CDR3, the full variable domain is DTGVSQNPRHKITKRGQNVTFRCDPISEHNRLYWYRQTLGQGPEFLTYFQNEAQLEKSRLLSDRFSAERPKGSFSTLEIQRTEQGDSAMYLCASSLARGDTDTQYFGPGTRLTVL.

This rearrangement joins TRBV30 to TRBJ1-5, with D possibly matching TRBD1 (5 bases). Germline assignment: CDR1 GTSNPN and CDR2 SVGIG (reference sequence). The CDR3 extends over 14 amino acids. Trimming cost V 5 bases and J 4 bases, with 15 bases left between them. The CDR3 bases are TGTGCCTGGTCCATGGGGCGGTTAAATCAGCCCCAGCATTTT. It specifies CAWSMGRLNQPQHF.